A selection of T cell receptor beta chains follows, all from one sample in a study of blood T cells in healthy people across ages. TCRdb itself ran the 5' RACE reads through MiXCR, one entry per CDR3 protein. The data contain more than 900,000 distinct CDR3 sequences, 29% of them singletons. The same sample was also studied in work on T cells of mothers and their children.

Sequencing was performed on blood. Every receptor here comes from a woman between 40 and 50 years old in good health. CDR3s include the opening cysteine and the closing phenylalanine or tryptophan. The order of the fields is clone size, V gene, J gene, D gene, CDR3 DNA, CDR3 protein. The D gene is left open where the match is weak. The listing skips clone size in some rows; elsewhere it reads once, few, many or a size class.

clone_size: .
v_call: TRBV20-1
j_call: TRBJ2-7
d_call: .
cdr3_nt: TGCAGTGCTTTAGGGGACGGAGCCTACGAGCAGTACTTC
cdr3_aa: CSALGDGAYEQYF

clone_size: .
v_call: TRBV20-1
j_call: TRBJ1-5
d_call: .
cdr3_nt: TGCAGTGCGACAGTTAGCAATCAGCCCCAGCATTTT
cdr3_aa: CSATVSNQPQHF

clone_size: few
v_call: TRBV21-1
j_call: TRBJ2-5
d_call: .
cdr3_nt: TGTGCCAGCAGCAAAGCAGGCTGGGGAGAGACCCAGTACTTC
cdr3_aa: CASSKAGWGETQYF

clone_size: .
v_call: TRBV5-1
j_call: TRBJ1-5
d_call: .
cdr3_nt: TGCGCCAGCAGCCCGGGGGGTGATCAGCCCCAGCATTTT
cdr3_aa: CASSPGGDQPQHF

clone_size: few
v_call: TRBV6-2/TRBV6-3
j_call: TRBJ2-1
d_call: .
cdr3_nt: TGTGCCAGCAGTTCCACAAAGGATGAGCAGTTCTTC
cdr3_aa: CASSSTKDEQFF

clone_size: once
v_call: TRBV12-3/TRBV12-4
j_call: TRBJ2-1
d_call: TRBD2
cdr3_nt: TGTGCCAGCAGTTCGGCAGGGGTAGCGGGAGGCTCCTACAATGAGCAGTTCTTC
cdr3_aa: CASSSAGVAGGSYNEQFF

clone_size: many
v_call: TRBV20-1
j_call: TRBJ1-2
d_call: .
cdr3_nt: TGCAGTGCTAGCCCCGAGATACCTAACTATGGCTACACCTTC
cdr3_aa: CSASPEIPNYGYTF

clone_size: many
v_call: TRBV29-1
j_call: TRBJ2-1
d_call: TRBD2
cdr3_nt: TGCAGCGTTAAGCGGGGGGTATCCAATGAGCAGTTCTTC
cdr3_aa: CSVKRGVSNEQFF

clone_size: few
v_call: TRBV27
j_call: TRBJ2-3
d_call: .
cdr3_nt: TGTGCCAGCAGAAAGGTTCTGGGAATGAGGACCACAGATACGCAGTATTTT
cdr3_aa: CASRKVLGMRTTDTQYF

clone_size: many
v_call: TRBV29-1
j_call: TRBJ2-7
d_call: TRBD1
cdr3_nt: TGCAGCGTCGAAGGGGACAGGGACTACGAGCAGTACTTC
cdr3_aa: CSVEGDRDYEQYF

clone_size: .
v_call: TRBV6-1
j_call: TRBJ1-2
d_call: .
cdr3_nt: TGTGCCAGCAGTGCTGGCGGCGCCGGGGATGGCTACACCTTC
cdr3_aa: CASSAGGAGDGYTF

clone_size: few
v_call: TRBV20-1
j_call: TRBJ2-1
d_call: TRBD2
cdr3_nt: TGCAGTGCTAAGCCGGGACTAGCGGTATACAATGAGCAGTTCTTC
cdr3_aa: CSAKPGLAVYNEQFF

clone_size: few
v_call: TRBV5-1
j_call: TRBJ2-1
d_call: TRBD2
cdr3_nt: TGCGCCAGCAGCTCGACCGGGACTAGCGGGGGCAATGAGCAGTTCTTC
cdr3_aa: CASSSTGTSGGNEQFF

clone_size: few
v_call: TRBV5-1
j_call: TRBJ2-7
d_call: TRBD1
cdr3_nt: TGCGCCAGCAGTCGGGGGACAGGGGTATCGCGTGAGCAGTACTTC
cdr3_aa: CASSRGTGVSREQYF

clone_size: .
v_call: TRBV4-3
j_call: TRBJ1-5
d_call: TRBD1
cdr3_nt: TGCGCCAGCAGCCAAGGACGACAGGGTTGGCAGCCCCAGCATTTT
cdr3_aa: CASSQGRQGWQPQHF

clone_size: .
v_call: TRBV4-1
j_call: TRBJ2-7
d_call: TRBD1
cdr3_nt: TGCGCCAGCAGCCAAGATAAATTTACAGGGGGAGGCTACGAGCAGTACTTC
cdr3_aa: CASSQDKFTGGGYEQYF

clone_size: few
v_call: TRBV12-3/TRBV12-4
j_call: TRBJ2-7
d_call: TRBD1
cdr3_nt: TGTGCCAGCAGTTTAGACAGGGGGGTTACGGAGCAGTACTTC
cdr3_aa: CASSLDRGVTEQYF

clone_size: once
v_call: TRBV6-1
j_call: TRBJ1-5
d_call: .
cdr3_nt: TGTGCCAGCAGTCCCAGCGCCGAAAATCAGCCCCAGCATTTT
cdr3_aa: CASSPSAENQPQHF

clone_size: .
v_call: TRBV5-6
j_call: TRBJ1-1
d_call: .
cdr3_nt: TGTGCCAGCAGTCCTGTCCGGGGGACCACTGAAGCTTTCTTT
cdr3_aa: CASSPVRGTTEAFF

clone_size: many
v_call: TRBV29-1
j_call: TRBJ1-1
d_call: TRBD1
cdr3_nt: TGCAGCGTGTATGACAGGCAGGGGGGGCCCACTGAAGCTTTCTTT
cdr3_aa: CSVYDRQGGPTEAFF

clone_size: few
v_call: TRBV18
j_call: TRBJ1-1
d_call: .
cdr3_nt: TGTGCCAGCTCACCATCCCACACCAACACTGAAGCTTTCTTT
cdr3_aa: CASSPSHTNTEAFF

clone_size: few
v_call: TRBV7-8
j_call: TRBJ1-2
d_call: .
cdr3_nt: TGTGCCAGCAGCTTAAGACAGCCCCGTCATGGCTACACCTTC
cdr3_aa: CASSLRQPRHGYTF

clone_size: .
v_call: TRBV27
j_call: TRBJ2-5
d_call: .
cdr3_nt: TGTGCCAGCAGTGCCCTAGCCGGGGGTAATGGCAATGAGCAGTACTTC
cdr3_aa: CASSALAGGNGNEQYF

clone_size: few
v_call: TRBV4-1
j_call: TRBJ1-5
d_call: .
cdr3_nt: TGCGCCAGCAGCCAACCGGGGCAGCCCCAGCATTTT
cdr3_aa: CASSQPGQPQHF